This paragraph reports one TCR beta chain. Its specific antigen is unknown. Per-base qualities were not stored, and no clone one base away is much larger. Each collaborating institution followed its own protocols to collect whole blood in K2EDTA tubes. Collaborator samples were shipped for TCRbeta analysis as frozen whole blood, isolated PBMCs, or DNA extracted from either sample type. The immunoSEQ Assay, a bias-controlled multiplex PCR, was used to amplify TCRbeta CDR3 regions from genomic DNA. For the original study's pipeline: Within the assay, amplification of reference gene primers was used to estimate how many nucleated cells each sample contained. To quantify the absolute abundance of each unique TCRbeta CDR3 rearrangement, sequence reads were collapsed and filtered. For each sample, productive Simpson clonality was calculated as the square root of Simpson's diversity index over productive rearrangements. The immuneACCESS repertoire file appears here via TCRdb, limited to in-frame rearrangements. These files lack a portion of the clones; in checked studies, under half of the deficit traces to unresolved V genes, and the cause of the others is not known. The V and J calls and the clone size are those of that table, but D and trimming were determined from the DNA. This sample is represented by 140,000 or so clones; more than 60% of them were singletons. Less than 2.5% of the sample is held by the ten biggest clonotypes.

This specimen comes from a study of blood T cell repertoires in COVID-19 (dated by TCRdb to 2020 to 2022). At the level of the whole study: Samples from collaborators originated in the United States, Italy and Spain and spanned both the acute and convalescent phases of COVID-19. Deeply sampled blood TCRbeta repertoires from subjects exposed to, actively infected with, or recovered from COVID-19 were included in the dataset. The samples were drawn from the first 160 participants of the ongoing ImmuneRACE study and from 950 to 1,500 subjects provided by 6 global collaborators. Where available, HLA class I and class II types were obtained from metadata supplied by the sample provider rather than from assay-based typing. The prospective study material was composed of cDNA or gDNA derived from T cells, B-cell-depleted T cells, or PBMCs. A de-identified subject ID, COVID-19 status, age in years and sex were almost always included in the sample metadata. A freely available public database, intended as a resource for researchers studying the immune response to SARS-CoV-2, is where the repertoires were released.

The CDR3 starts with the cysteine, ends with the phenylalanine, and has 14 residues. Just CDR3 DNA is preserved here, 42 bases in frame from base 1. CDR1 LNHDA and CDR2 SQIVND were looked up in the germline V gene (reference sequence). The junction carries 21 bases between V and J, which are trimmed by 7 bases and 11 bases respectively. Study-wide conclusions, independent of this receptor: The amount of clinical and demographic metadata varied by source and participant and was provided uncurated.

The origin of this receptor is a woman in her sixties or seventies with acute or convalescent COVID-19. Specimen: peripheral blood. The chain couples TRBV19 to TRBJ1-5; the D gene cannot be named for sure. CDR3 protein: CASISQQAGGSQHF. The nucleotide sequence is given as TGTGCCAGTATATCACAGCAAGCGGGTGGGTCCCAGCATTTT. The full variable domain, with segments outside the CDR3 supplied by the reference TRBV19 and TRBJ1-5 proteins, appears as DGGITQSPKYLFRKEGQNVTLSCEQNLNHDAMYWYRQDPGQGLRLIYYSQIVNDFQKGDIAEGYSVSREKKESFPLTVTSAQKNPTAFYLCASISQQAGGSQHFGDGTRLSIL.